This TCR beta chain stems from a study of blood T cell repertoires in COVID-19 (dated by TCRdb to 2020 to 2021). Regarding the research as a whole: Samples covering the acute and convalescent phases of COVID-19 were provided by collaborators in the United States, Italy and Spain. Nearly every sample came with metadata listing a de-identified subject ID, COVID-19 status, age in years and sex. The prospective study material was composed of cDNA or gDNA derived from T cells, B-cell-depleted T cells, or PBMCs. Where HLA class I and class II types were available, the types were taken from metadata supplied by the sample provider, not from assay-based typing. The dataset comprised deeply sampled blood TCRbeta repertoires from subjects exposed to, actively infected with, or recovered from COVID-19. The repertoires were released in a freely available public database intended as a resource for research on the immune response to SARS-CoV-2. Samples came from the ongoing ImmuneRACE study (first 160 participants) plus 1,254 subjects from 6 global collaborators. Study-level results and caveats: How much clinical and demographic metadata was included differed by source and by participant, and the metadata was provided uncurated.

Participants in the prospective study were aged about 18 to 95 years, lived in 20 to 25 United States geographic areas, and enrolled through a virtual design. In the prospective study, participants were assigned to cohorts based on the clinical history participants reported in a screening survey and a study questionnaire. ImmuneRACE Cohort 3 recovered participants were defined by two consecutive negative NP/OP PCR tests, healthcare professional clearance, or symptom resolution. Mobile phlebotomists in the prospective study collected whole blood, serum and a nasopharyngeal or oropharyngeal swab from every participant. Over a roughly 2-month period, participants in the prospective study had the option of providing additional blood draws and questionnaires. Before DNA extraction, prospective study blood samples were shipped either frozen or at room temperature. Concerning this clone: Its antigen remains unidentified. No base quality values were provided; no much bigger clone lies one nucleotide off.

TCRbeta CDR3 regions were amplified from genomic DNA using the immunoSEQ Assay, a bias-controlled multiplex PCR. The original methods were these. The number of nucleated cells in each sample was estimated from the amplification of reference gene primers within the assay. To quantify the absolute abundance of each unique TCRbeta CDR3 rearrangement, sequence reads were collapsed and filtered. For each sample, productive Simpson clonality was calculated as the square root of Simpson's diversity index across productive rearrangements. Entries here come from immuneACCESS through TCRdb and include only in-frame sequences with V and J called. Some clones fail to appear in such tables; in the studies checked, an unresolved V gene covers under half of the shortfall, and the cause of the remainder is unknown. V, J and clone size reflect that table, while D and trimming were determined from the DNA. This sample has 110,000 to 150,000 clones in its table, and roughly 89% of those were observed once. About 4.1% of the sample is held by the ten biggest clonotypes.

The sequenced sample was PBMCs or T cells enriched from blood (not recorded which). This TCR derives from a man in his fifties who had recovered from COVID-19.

The DNA sequence follows: TGTGCCAGCAACACACAGGGGTACGAGCAGTACGTC. It translates to CASNTQGYEQYV. This chain is built from TRBV28 and TRBJ2-7; TRBD1 agrees with 7 junctional bases. Counted from cysteine to valine, this CDR3 has 12 amino acids. The sequence is cut down to CDR3 DNA, 36 bases in frame from base 1. Ends trimmed: V by 7 bases, J by 4 bases; bases unmatched to a gene: 4. Via the germline V gene, CDR1 is MDHEN and CDR2 SYDVKM.